This TCR beta chain was identified in a study of post-analysis software for immune sequencing data (dated by TCRdb to the mid-2010s). About the study as a whole: Relapsing-remitting, secondary progressive and progressive-relapsing multiple sclerosis were recorded as disease courses, and subtype annotation was lacking for some patients. The multiple sclerosis patient repertoires were compared with around ten previously published healthy control repertoires from donors aged 6 to 25 years. A subset of samples was prepared in parallel using single-end sample barcoding, then pooled and co-amplified after Illumina adapter ligation.

The study at large found these results: Significantly higher frequencies in patients than in controls were found for five or six TRBV segments, including TRBV5-6, TRBV5-1 and TRBV20-1. Normalized Chao1 diversity was significantly lower in multiple sclerosis patients than controls, suggesting substantial peripheral T-cell clonal expansion. Strong co-clustering of samples prepared in the same batch was shown by direct clustering with F measure, prompting a batch-effect correction. The control group was slightly older than the multiple sclerosis patient group.

Library prep was done by PCR. The sequencing machine was an Illumina HiSeq 2500. To reduce PCR and sequencing biases, unique molecular identifiers were built into the TCR beta cDNA libraries. About 500,000 cDNA molecules were obtained for every 1 to 10 million input T cells, so each molecule roughly corresponded to one T cell. The same protocol used for the earlier healthy control dataset was applied to prepare and sequence the patient libraries. Samples belonging to the same batch were prepared together, multiplexed and sequenced on a shared HiSeq lane. As for the original processing: Raw barcoded reads were processed with MIGEC, and single-read molecular identifier groups were discarded before consensus assembly and CDR3 extraction. VDJtools was used for post-analysis of the clonotype tables, and diversity was normalized by down-sampling every dataset to the size of the smallest sample. To correct batch-related cross-sample contamination, repertoire overlap clustering matched CDR3 amino acid sequences but not nucleotide sequences. TCRdb redid the processing of the public reads, applying fastp at Q25 and MiXCR, and retained in-frame beta chains. Under each unique CDR3 protein, matching rows form one entry showing the most common genes and DNA. The V and J calls here are based on TCRdb, not the publication. Within this sample are about 500,000 distinct CDR3 sequences, with under 55% of them counted one time only. The top ten constitute around 10% of the sample.

The V end gives up 1 base and the J end 5 bases, leaving 6 bases in the junction not matched to a gene. The germline V gene encodes CDR1 SGHVS and CDR2 FQNEAQ. Its CDR3 holds 15 amino acids, cysteine through phenylalanine. The read is trimmed to its CDR3 DNA, 45 bases read in frame from base 1. This clonotype was seen a handful of times. What antigen it recognizes has not been identified. Per-base qualities were not stored, and no clone one base away is much larger. TCR beta repertoires were profiled from peripheral blood of roughly twelve young patients with multiple sclerosis to demonstrate the VDJtools post-analysis software. The patients with multiple sclerosis were children and adolescents between about 6 and 17 years of age.

This clonotype originated in a girl between 5 and 17 years old with multiple sclerosis. Sequencing was done on a sample of blood. The chain was built from TRBV7-8 and TRBJ1-2, and 8 junctional nucleotides match TRBD1. The nucleotide sequence reads as follows: TGTGCCAGCAGCTTAGACCGGGACAGGTTATATGGCTACACCTTC. It encodes CASSLDRDRLYGYTF.